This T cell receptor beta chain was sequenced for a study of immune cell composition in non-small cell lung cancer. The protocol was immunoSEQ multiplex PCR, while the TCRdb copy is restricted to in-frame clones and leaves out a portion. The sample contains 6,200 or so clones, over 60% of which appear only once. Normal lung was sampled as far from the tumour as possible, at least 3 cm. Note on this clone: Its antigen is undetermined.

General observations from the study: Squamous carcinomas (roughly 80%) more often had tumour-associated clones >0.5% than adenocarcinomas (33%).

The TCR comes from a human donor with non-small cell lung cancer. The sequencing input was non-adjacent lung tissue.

The chain's CDR3 is CASSRRTSGTPYEQYF. The CDR3 nucleotides read TGTGCCAGCAGCCGGAGGACTAGCGGGACTCCCTACGAGCAGTACTTC. The chain combines TRBV11-2 with TRBJ2-7; TRBD2 aligns across 12 bases. V lost 5 bases to trimming and J lost 2 bases; unmatched junction nucleotides: 7. CDR3 length: 16 residues. From germline, CDR1 is SGHAT and CDR2 FQNNGV.